The 10 T cell receptor beta chains in this list originate from one sample, sequenced in a study of blood T cell repertoires in COVID-19. Only in-frame clones appear in the TCRdb table, and some are missing; sequencing was by immunoSEQ multiplex PCR. The table lists fewer than 200,000 clones, roughly 80% of them singletons, with approximately 3.7% in the top ten. Source material: peripheral blood. The receptors come from a woman aged 80 or over with acute or convalescent COVID-19.

The chain is built from TRBV6-6 and TRBJ2-1; 7 bases match TRBD1. The CDR3 is 12 amino acids. V dropped 5 bases and J dropped 9; count of bases not matched to a gene: 4. Germline lookup yields CDR1 MNHNY and CDR2 SVGAGI (reference sequence). CDR3 in DNA: TGTGCCAGCAGTACACAGGGGAGTGAGCAGTTCTTC. This sequence encodes CASSTQGSEQFF.

The rearrangement joins TRBV6-5 to TRBJ1-4, with 7 positions matching TRBD1. With V trimmed by 5 bases and J by 6 bases, 9 bases remained unmatched. Per germline, CDR1 MNHEY and CDR2 SVGAGI. This CDR3 has 15 amino acids. CDR3 coding DNA: TGTGCCAGCAGTAACACGGGACAGTTTCATGAAAAACTGTTTTTT. This sequence encodes CASSNTGQFHEKLFF.

The table lists this clone with a count of one. The rearrangement joins TRBV3-1 (or the pseudogene TRBV3-2) to TRBJ2-2, with D possibly being TRBD1 (6 bases). Trimming removed 6 bases at V and 13 bases at J, with 18 bases between. Germline CDR1 is LGHDT and CDR2 is YNNKEL (reference sequence). The CDR3 is made up of 13 amino acids. CDR3 loop: CASRYTTGKTLFF. The CDR3 DNA reads TGTGCCAGCAGATACACCACAGGGAAGACGCTGTTTTTT.

J is TRBJ1-1 and V is TRBV6-6, with 7 bases fitting TRBD1. This CDR3 contains 14 residues. Germline V lookup: CDR1 MNHNY, CDR2 SVGAGI (reference sequence). Germline trimming cut 6 bases from V and 6 bases from J; bases unmatched to any gene: 10. DNA of the CDR3: TGTGCCAGCAGGATAGACAGGGTGCGACCTGAAGCTTTCTTT. Translation: CASRIDRVRPEAFF.

This chain links TRBV9 with TRBJ1-2; 8 positions agree with TRBD1. The V gene end was trimmed by 4 bases and the J gene end by 3 bases; junction bases not matched to a gene: 14. CDR3 length: 17 amino acids. The germline CDR1 and CDR2 sequences are SGDLS and YYNGEE. CDR3 residues: CASSLLPEDRGDYGYTF. CDR3 nucleotide sequence: TGTGCCAGCAGCCTGTTGCCCGAAGACAGGGGAGACTATGGCTACACCTTC.

V is TRBV18 and J is TRBJ1-1, with a possible D match to TRBD1 (5 bases). The CDR3 has 14 residues. Trimming removed 3 bases from V and 4 bases from J, with 12 bases in between. Germline CDR1 reads KGHSH; CDR2 reads LQKENI. The CDR3 sequence is CASSPLVGGTEAFF. CDR3 DNA sequence: TGTGCCAGCTCACCCCTCGTCGGGGGCACTGAAGCTTTCTTT.

This clone was observed a handful of times. This chain links TRBV21-1 with TRBJ1-5. TRBV21-1 is listed as a pseudogene. The CDR3 is made up of 12 amino acids. CDR3 amino acids: CASSLPYQPQHF. CDR3 DNA sequence: TGTGCCAGCAGCCTCCCTTATCAGCCCCAGCATTTT.

The V call is TRBV27, the J call TRBJ1-3; 9 bases agree with TRBD1. The germline V gene has CDR1 MNHEY and CDR2 SMNVEV (reference sequence). V dropped 4 bases and J dropped 7; count of bases not matched to a gene: 2. The CDR3 extends over 13 amino acids. CDR3 sequence reads: CASSSGQGNTIYF. The CDR3, as DNA: TGTGCCAGCAGTTCCGGACAGGGGAACACCATATATTTT.

This sequence joins TRBV19 and TRBJ1-5; a possible D gene is TRBD1 (6 bases). Per the germline V gene, CDR1 is LNHDA and CDR2 is SQIVND (reference sequence). V was pared by 10 bases and J by 2 bases, with 18 bases between. This CDR3 has 15 residues. The CDR3 DNA reads TGTGCCACCTGGGCGGGGGCGGTCGGCAATCAGCCCCAGCATTTT. Translating it yields CATWAGAVGNQPQHF.

The genes are TRBV6-2 or TRBV6-3 and TRBJ1-2; a weak D match, TRBD1 (5 bases). The germline V gene has CDR1 MNHEY and CDR2 SVGEGT. This CDR3 comprises 15 residues. V was trimmed by 2 bases and J by 4 bases, leaving 14 bases between them. CDR3 region: CASSYNRGGTYGYTF. For the CDR3, the DNA is TGTGCCAGCAGTTACAACCGCGGAGGGACCTATGGCTACACCTTC.